These 21 T cell receptor beta chains share one sample of origin, sequenced in a study of T cell responses to AZD1222 COVID-19 vaccine (dated by TCRdb to about 2021). The sample's time point label is to be understood as: about 28 days (+/-7) after the second vaccine dose. Interpreted using the paper, the treatment or condition label stands for: meningococcal conjugate vaccine given as trial control. Library construction relied on the immunoSEQ multiplex PCR assay. As stored in TCRdb, this immuneACCESS dataset retains in-frame rearrangements with V and J assigned. A fraction of the clones does not appear; measured against another copy, unresolved V genes explain less than half of the discrepancy, and the remainder lacks a known reason. Counted in this sample were some 170,000 clones; about nine tenths of them appeared once. The top ten constitute approximately 4% of the sample. The input for sequencing was peripheral blood, taken 28 days after the second dose of the MenACWY control vaccine. The receptors originated from an adult who received the MenACWY meningococcal vaccine as a control.

This sequence joins TRBV24-1 and TRBJ1-1; 9 bases agree with TRBD1. Germline assignment: CDR1 KGHDR and CDR2 SFDVKD. The CDR3 is 16 residues long. V lost 5 bases and J lost 5; bases outside the gene matches: 11. CDR3 loop: CATSGGGQGKATEAFF. As DNA, the CDR3 is TGTGCCACCAGTGGCGGGGGACAGGGTAAGGCGACTGAAGCTTTCTTT.

The V gene is TRBV30, the J gene TRBJ1-5; possibly TRBD1 for D (5 bases). The germline CDR1 and CDR2 sequences are GTSNPN and SVGIG (reference sequence). The CDR3 has 14 residues. The germline V and J ends were trimmed by 1 base and 2 bases, with 9 bases remaining between them. The CDR3 here is CAWSEGYGNQPQHF. The CDR3 nucleotides read TGTGCCTGGAGTGAGGGGTACGGCAATCAGCCCCAGCATTTT.

The chain uses TRBV19 and TRBJ2-2, with D hard to call. The CDR3 covers 13 residues. The V gene lost 1 base and the J gene lost 5 bases, with 5 bases spanning the gap. Germline-derived CDR1 and CDR2 are LNHDA and SQIVND (reference sequence). In nucleotides, the CDR3 is TGTGCCAGTAGTATAGGTGGGACCGGGGAGCTGTTTTTT. It specifies CASSIGGTGELFF.

The chain combines TRBV7-2 with TRBJ1-2, with TRBD1 identical over 10 bases. Trimming at V came to 3 bases and at J to 10 bases, leaving 11 bases not matched to a gene. The CDR3 covers 15 residues. Germline CDR1 and CDR2: SGHTA and FQGNSA. CDR3 amino acids: CASSLQPGQGSAYTF. CDR3 DNA sequence: TGTGCCAGCAGCTTGCAACCGGGACAGGGGAGTGCCTACACCTTC.

The CDR3 region is CASSSLVWAEAFF. For the CDR3, the DNA is TGTGCCAGCAGCTCTCTGGTATGGGCTGAAGCTTTCTTT. This chain joins TRBV7-9 and TRBJ1-1; no firm D call. V was trimmed by 4 bases and J by 6 bases, leaving 12 bases between them. CDR1 is SEHNR and CDR2 is FQNEAQ in the germline V gene (reference sequence). This CDR3 is built from 13 residues.

The chain couples TRBV18 to TRBJ1-2; no clear D. V was cut by 7 bases and J by 4 bases, with 13 bases left in between. Germline V gene lookup returns CDR1 KGHSH and CDR2 LQKENI. The CDR3 loop spans 13 amino acids. CDR3 nucleotide sequence: TGTGCCAGCTACCGGGATTCGGGCTATGGCTACACCTTC. It yields the protein CASYRDSGYGYTF.

The V and J genes are TRBV5-6 and TRBJ2-3, with 7 bases aligning to TRBD1. The trim removed 0 bases at V and 5 bases at J, leaving 6 bases unmatched. This CDR3 comprises 15 residues. Germline values: CDR1 SGHDT, CDR2 YYEEEE. The CDR3 is CASSLDISGGDTQYF. The DNA of the CDR3 is TGTGCCAGCAGCTTGGACATATCAGGGGGAGATACGCAGTATTTT.

The rearrangement uses TRBV4-3 and TRBJ2-1; tentatively, D is TRBD1 (6 bases). The CDR3 has 14 residues. The ends were cut back, 0 bases at V and 10 bases at J, with 13 bases in the middle. Germline loops: CDR1 LGHNA, CDR2 YSLEER. The CDR3 reads CASSQDDRIREQFF. The CDR3 DNA is TGCGCCAGCAGCCAAGACGACAGGATTCGGGAGCAGTTCTTC.

V is TRBV28 and J is TRBJ1-1; D is unclear. The CDR3 runs to 13 residues. Trimming removed 7 bases from V and 1 base from J, with 10 bases in between. Germline V gene lookup returns CDR1 MDHEN and CDR2 SYDVKM. The CDR3 here is CASKTDQNTEAFF. The CDR3 bases are TGTGCCAGCAAGACGGATCAGAACACTGAAGCTTTCTTT. The entire variable domain, with the rest obtained from reference TRBV28 and TRBJ1-1, is as follows: DVKVTQSSRYLVKRTGEKVFLECVQDMDHENMFWYRQDPGLGLRLIYFSYDVKMKEKGDIPEGYSVSREKKERFSLILESASTNQTSMYLCASKTDQNTEAFFGQGTRLTVV.

This sequence joins TRBV9 and TRBJ2-2; perhaps TRBD1 as D (8 bases). CDR3 length: 16 amino acids. Trimming stripped 4 bases from V and 3 bases from J, with 16 bases between. CDR1 and CDR2 from the germline V gene are SGDLS and YYNGEE. The CDR3 DNA sequence: TGTGCCAGCAGCTTACGACAGGGGAGGGACACCGGGGAGCTGTTTTTT. Translating it yields CASSLRQGRDTGELFF.

This sequence joins TRBV11-2 and TRBJ2-7; TRBD2 matches at 11 bases. The germline gives CDR1 SGHAT, CDR2 FQNNGV. The CDR3 consists of 15 residues. J was trimmed by 6 bases and V by 5 bases; bases with no gene match: 9. CDR3: CASSGLAGGPGEQYF. CDR3 in DNA: TGTGCCAGCAGCGGTTTAGCGGGAGGGCCCGGCGAGCAGTACTTC.

This clone has only one observation. The chain is built from TRBV6-2 or TRBV6-3 and TRBJ1-3, with D uncertain. The V end was cut by 2 bases, the J end by 3 bases, with 2 bases between. This CDR3 has 12 residues. Germline V gene lookup returns CDR1 MNHEY and CDR2 SVGEGT. The CDR3 bases are TGTGCCAGCAGTTACCGTGGAAACACCATATATTTT. Protein: CASSYRGNTIYF.

CDR3 in DNA: TGTGCCAGCAGTCCCCTCTCGAGTAGCGGGTATTACAATGAGCAGTTCTTC. Amino acid sequence: CASSPLSSSGYYNEQFF. The chain carries TRBV27 and TRBJ2-1, with 7 bases that match TRBD2. V dropped 5 bases and J dropped 4; count of bases not matched to a gene: 14. This CDR3 comprises 17 residues. Germline lookup yields CDR1 MNHEY and CDR2 SMNVEV (reference sequence).

V is TRBV19 and J is TRBJ1-1; D remains unclear. This CDR3 is built from 12 residues. V lost 8 bases to trimming and J lost 1 base, with 8 bases between them. Germline V gene data show CDR1 as LNHDA and CDR2 as SQIVND (reference sequence). The CDR3 region has the DNA TGTGCCAGTCATAGCTCGAACACTGAAGCTTTCTTT. Protein sequence: CASHSSNTEAFF.

The rearrangement links TRBV11-3 to TRBJ1-4; TRBD1 matches at 9 bases. Trimming at V came to 5 bases and at J to 5 bases, leaving 6 bases not matched to a gene. Germline assignment: CDR1 SGHNT and CDR2 YENEEA. CDR3 length: 15 amino acids. This CDR3 reads CASSKGQGENEKLFF. The DNA for the CDR3 is TGTGCCAGCAGCAAGGGACAGGGAGAAAATGAAAAACTGTTTTTT.

The J gene is TRBJ1-1, the V gene TRBV18; no definite D call. V was trimmed by 0 bases and J by 5 bases, leaving 10 bases between them. The CDR3 has 14 residues. Germline CDR1 is KGHSH and CDR2 is LQKENI. The CDR3 bases are TGTGCCAGCTCACCACCTTCGGTTACGACTGAAGCTTTCTTT. Amino acid sequence: CASSPPSVTTEAFF. Supplemented by reference TRBV18 and TRBJ1-1, the full variable domain reads NAGVMQNPRHLVRRRGQEARLRCSPMKGHSHVYWYRQLPEEGLKFMVYLQKENIIDESGMPKERFSAEFPKEGPSILRIQQVVRGDSAAYFCASSPPSVTTEAFFGQGTRLTVV.

The CDR3 sequence is CASCVAEAGNTIYF. Here the CDR3 DNA reads TGTGCCAGCTGCGTAGCTGAAGCTGGAAACACCATATATTTT. This chain joins TRBV2 and TRBJ1-3; D gene uncertain. Germline V gene sequence: CDR1 SNHLY, CDR2 FYNNEI. This CDR3 comprises 14 residues. Trimming took off 8 bases at V and 2 bases at J, with 13 bases between the two ends.

The V call is TRBV28, the J call TRBJ1-4; D gene ambiguous. Per the germline V gene, CDR1 is MDHEN and CDR2 is SYDVKM. The ends were cut back, 7 bases at V and 4 bases at J, with 16 bases in the middle. This CDR3 comprises 15 residues. CDR3 sequence: CASKEGGGRNEKLFF. In nucleotides, the CDR3 is TGTGCCAGCAAGGAAGGAGGCGGACGTAATGAAAAACTGTTTTTT.

The rearrangement uses TRBV28 and TRBJ1-1, with no clear D. The germline V gene has CDR1 MDHEN and CDR2 SYDVKM. V was trimmed by 4 bases and J by 11 bases, leaving 14 bases between them. The CDR3 extends over 12 amino acids. CDR3 loop: CASSSHRVVAFF. The DNA of the CDR3 is TGTGCCAGCAGTTCCCATAGGGTGGTCGCTTTCTTT.

The rearrangement uses TRBV7-8 and TRBJ2-3, with 9 nucleotides matching TRBD1. The CDR3 sequence is 17 residues long. Germline CDR1 reads SGHVS; CDR2 reads FQNEAQ. With V trimmed by 5 bases and J by 7 bases, 16 bases remained unmatched. Here the CDR3 DNA reads TGTGCCAGCAGCCCAGTGTGGCCGGGACAGGGTGATTATACGCAGTATTTT. It encodes CASSPVWPGQGDYTQYF.

This sequence joins TRBV30 and TRBJ2-7; perhaps TRBD2 as D (5 bases). CDR1 GTSNPN and CDR2 SVGIG come from the germline V gene (reference sequence). The CDR3 is 11 amino acids. V was shortened by 2 bases and J by 5 bases, with 7 bases between the two germline ends. CDR3 coding DNA: TGTGCCTGGAGTCTGAGGGACGAGCAGTACTTC. Its protein product is CAWSLRDEQYF.